One sample yielded the 19 T cell receptor beta chains listed below, sequenced in a study of human T cells and chemical hapten exposure. Stated time point: patch test 3, about 24 weeks after DPC sensitization. The sample's treatment: therapeutic diphenylcyclopropenone sensitization with weekly scalp DPC. MiXCR, applied by TCRdb to the RACE reads, yields one record per CDR3 protein. Of about 58,000 distinct CDR3 sequences listed, 12% are singletons. Sequencing was performed on whole blood, taken in connection with sensitization to the hapten diphenylcyclopropenone (DPC). The receptors derive from a young man with alopecia areata. Some clones in this sample may be carry-over from other donors' samples.

A few counts support this clonotype. V is TRBV29-1 and J is TRBJ2-2, with D uncertain. The CDR3 length is 12 residues. Germline CDR1 reads SQVTM; CDR2 reads ANQGSEA. Trimming took off 7 bases at V and 2 bases at J, with 8 bases between the two ends. The CDR3 region has the DNA TGCAGCGCCGACCGAAACACCGGGGAGCTGTTTTTT. This gives the protein CSADRNTGELFF.

V usage is TRBV29-1 and J usage is TRBJ2-7, with TRBD1 identical over 9 bases. CDR1 and CDR2 from the germline V gene are SQVTM and ANQGSEA. V trimming: 6 bases; J trimming: 0 bases; junction bases outside the gene matches: 6. The CDR3 loop spans 14 amino acids. The CDR3 DNA is TGCAGCGTCGCTGCGGACAGGGGCTCCTACGAGCAGTACTTC. Amino acid sequence: CSVAADRGSYEQYF.

The table lists this clonotype with many counts. The chain recombines TRBV19 with TRBJ2-3; weak D call: TRBD2 (7 bases). Looked up from germline, CDR1 is LNHDA and CDR2 is SQIVND (reference sequence). This CDR3 region has 15 residues. V gave up 7 bases and J gave up 1 base, with 15 bases separating them. CDR3 protein: CASKGGGGRTDTQYF. CDR3 DNA: TGTGCCAGTAAGGGGGGCGGGGGCCGCACAGATACGCAGTATTTT.

This clonotype was recorded at least ten times. The gene calls are TRBV28 and TRBJ1-1; D is perhaps TRBD1 (5 bases). The germline V gene encodes CDR1 MDHEN and CDR2 SYDVKM. V was clipped by 8 bases and J by 10 bases, with 20 bases between them. The length of the CDR3 is 13 residues. CDR3 sequence: CASVSPGNSLAFF. The CDR3 DNA follows: TGTGCCAGCGTTTCCCCAGGGAATTCTTTAGCTTTCTTT.

J is TRBJ1-3 and V is TRBV30; TRBD1 is a possible D gene (5 bases). The V end was cut by 0 bases, the J end by 0 bases, with 9 bases between. This CDR3 has 15 residues. The germline V gene has CDR1 GTSNPN and CDR2 SVGIG (reference sequence). The CDR3 here is CAWSVGDYSGNTIYF. Written as DNA, the CDR3 is TGTGCCTGGAGTGTTGGGGACTACTCTGGAAACACCATATATTTT. The full variable domain, rest sourced from reference TRBV30 and TRBJ1-3, is SQTIHQWPATLVQPVGSPLSLECTVEGTSNPNLYWYRQAAGRGLQLLFYSVGIGQISSEVPQNLSASRPQDRQFILSSKKLLLSDSGFYLCAWSVGDYSGNTIYFGEGSWLTVV.

This CDR3 reads CASSYSGRDGPQGSPLHF. Here the CDR3 DNA reads TGTGCCAGCAGTTACTCTGGCAGGGATGGGCCCCAGGGTTCACCCCTCCACTTT. The chain couples TRBV6-5 to TRBJ1-6; D possibly corresponds to TRBD1 (5 bases). Trimming removed 0 bases at V and 9 bases at J, with 21 bases between. The germline CDR1 and CDR2 sequences are MNHEY and SVGAGI. The CDR3 totals 18 residues.

This clonotype appeared a few times. The chain joins TRBV18 to TRBJ1-6; 9 nucleotides agree with TRBD1. The junction had 5 bases not matched to a gene; V was cut back by 1 base and J by 4 bases. The V gene's germline CDR1 is KGHSH and CDR2 LQKENI. The CDR3 is 17 amino acids. CDR3 nucleotide sequence: TGTGCCAGCTCACCACAGGCGGGACAGGGATATAATTCACCCCTCCACTTT. Translated: CASSPQAGQGYNSPLHF.

This clonotype appeared many times. J is TRBJ1-5 and V is TRBV20-1; 10 bases are a match to TRBD1. After removal of 0 bases from V and 0 bases from J, the junction contained 5 bases not matched to a gene. In germline, CDR1 is DFQATT, CDR2 SNEGSKA (reference sequence). This CDR3 region has 17 residues. The CDR3 sequence is CSARDPTGGYSNQPQHF. As DNA, the CDR3 is TGCAGTGCTAGAGATCCGACAGGGGGCTATAGCAATCAGCCCCAGCATTTT.

The sample holds many counts of this clonotype. This chain uses TRBV27 with TRBJ2-7; 7 bases fit TRBD1. This CDR3 contains 15 residues. V shed 2 bases and J 4 bases; nucleotides not matched to a gene: 8. The V gene's germline CDR1 is MNHEY and CDR2 SMNVEV (reference sequence). The CDR3 here is CASSLQGQARYEQYF. The CDR3 DNA reads TGTGCCAGCAGTTTACAAGGACAGGCGAGGTACGAGCAGTACTTC.

The sample holds many counts of this clonotype. The CDR3 DNA is TGTGCCAGCTCACCGGCGACAGCGAACACTGAAGCTTTCTTT. Translating it yields CASSPATANTEAFF. The chain joins TRBV18 to TRBJ1-1; possible D gene TRBD1, 5 bases. Per germline, CDR1 KGHSH and CDR2 LQKENI. The CDR3 loop spans 14 amino acids. V was cut by 3 bases and J by 1 base, with 9 bases left in between.

This clonotype was picked up a small number of times. The gene calls are TRBV29-1 and TRBJ1-1; maybe TRBD1 (6 bases). V was clipped by 5 bases and J by 4 bases, with 11 bases between them. This CDR3 region has 12 residues. The germline V gene encodes CDR1 SQVTM and CDR2 ANQGSEA. The CDR3 protein is CSVPRGVTEAFF. The CDR3 nucleotides read TGCAGCGTTCCTAGGGGGGTCACTGAAGCTTTCTTT.

The chain recombines TRBV5-1 with TRBJ2-7; TRBD1 agrees at 7 bases. CDR1 and CDR2 (germline): SGHRS, YFSETQ. CDR3 length: 15 residues. Losses at the gene ends were 0 bases for V and 3 bases for J; bases not matched to a gene: 6. CDR3 protein: CASSLDGTGDYEQYF. The CDR3 nucleotides read TGCGCCAGCAGCTTGGATGGCACAGGGGACTACGAGCAGTACTTC.

This clonotype appeared many times. V and J are TRBV3-1 and TRBJ1-5, with 8 bases identical to TRBD1. Germline CDR1 reads LGHDT; CDR2 reads YNNKEL (reference sequence). V shed 2 bases, J shed 4 bases, and the junction held 4 bases outside the gene matches. This CDR3 has 15 residues. The CDR3 DNA reads as TGTGCCAGCAGCCAATCCGACAGGGGAAATCAGCCCCAGCATTTT. It is translated as CASSQSDRGNQPQHF.

This clonotype was seen more than once but under ten times. The chain links TRBV21-1 to TRBJ1-1; the listed D gene, TRBD1, was not tested against the DNA. TRBV21-1 is classified as a pseudogene. This CDR3 region has 15 residues. The CDR3 DNA reads as TGTGCCAGCAGCAAAGAAGAGGGGGTAAGGACTGAAGCTTTCTTT. Amino acids: CASSKEEGVRTEAFF.

The chain joins TRBV18 to TRBJ2-3; 7 bases are a match to TRBD2. The germline V gene has CDR1 KGHSH and CDR2 LQKENI. The CDR3 length is 14 residues. V lost 3 bases and J lost 1; bases outside the gene matches: 1. Written as DNA, the CDR3 is TGTGCCAGCTCACCGCGGGAGCGCACAGATACGCAGTATTTT. Translated, it gives CASSPRERTDTQYF.

This clonotype was recorded many times. V and J are TRBV29-1 and TRBJ2-6; D is unclear. Germline CDR1 and CDR2: SQVTM and ANQGSEA. The CDR3 runs 13 residues. The germline V and J ends were trimmed by 4 bases and 2 bases, with 6 bases remaining between them. The CDR3 sequence is CSVGATGANVLTF. The CDR3 DNA follows: TGCAGCGTTGGGGCTACTGGGGCCAACGTCCTGACTTTC.

CDR3 in amino acids: CASSAAGPPMNTEAFF. The CDR3 region has the DNA TGTGCCAGCAGCGCCGCGGGGCCTCCCATGAACACTGAAGCTTTCTTT. The chain uses TRBV5-4 and TRBJ1-1; D perhaps matches TRBD1 (5 bases). The germline V gene has CDR1 SGHNT and CDR2 YYREEE (reference sequence). The CDR3 extends over 16 amino acids. Trimming took off 4 bases at V and 0 bases at J, with 16 bases between the two ends.

This clonotype was picked up a small number of times. The V gene is TRBV29-1, the J gene TRBJ2-3; D is tentatively TRBD1 or TRBD2 (5 bases each). Germline V gives CDR1 SQVTM, CDR2 ANQGSEA. V lost 3 bases, J lost 2 bases, and 9 bases lay in between. This CDR3 has 13 residues. The CDR3 DNA reads as TGCAGCGTTGATCCAGGGACCACAGATACGCAGTATTTT. Translation: CSVDPGTTDTQYF.

About this clonotype: A much larger clone sits a single nucleotide away, making a read error possible. The rearrangement uses TRBV14 and TRBJ1-1; 8 bases map to TRBD1. The CDR3 totals 15 residues. In germline, CDR1 is SGHDN, CDR2 FVKESK. V shed 5 bases and J 4 bases; nucleotides not matched to a gene: 9. For the CDR3, the DNA is TGTGCCAGCAGCGAGACTCAGGGGGCTGGCACTGAAGCTTTCTTT. It encodes CASSETQGAGTEAFF. The whole variable domain, filled in from reference TRBV14 and TRBJ1-1, reads EAGVTQFPSHSVIEKGQTVTLRCDPISGHDNLYWYRRVMGKEIKFLLHFVKESKQDESGMPNNRFLAERTGGTYSTLKVQPAELEDSGVYFCASSETQGAGTEAFFGQGTRLTVV.